The 8 T cell receptor beta chains reported below all come from one sample, sequenced in a study of CD8 T cells in Susac syndrome. With random hexamers, about 0.45 to 1 ug RNA was reverse transcribed. TCRdb analysed the immunoSEQ multiplex PCR reads with MiXCR anew, one entry per CDR3 protein. The table includes a few hundred thousand distinct CDR3 sequences, about 90% detected once. The sample consisted of CD4+ T cells from PBMCs. The source is a human donor with multiple sclerosis.

The J gene is TRBJ1-2, the V gene TRBV5-6; 8 positions agree with TRBD1. Germline CDR1 SGHDT, CDR2 YYEEEE. This CDR3 is built from 16 residues. V lost 3 bases to trimming and J lost 1 base; unmatched junction nucleotides: 8. CDR3 sequence: CASSWPGQVFNYGYTF. The DNA for the CDR3 is TGTGCCAGCAGCTGGCCGGGACAGGTTTTTAACTATGGCTACACCTTC.

The gene calls are TRBV3-1 and TRBJ2-3, with a possible D match to TRBD1 (5 bases). Trimming cost V 4 bases and J 3 bases, with 17 bases left between them. CDR1 and CDR2 (germline): LGHDT, YNNKEL (reference sequence). The CDR3 has 16 amino acids. The CDR3 here is CASSPRVVGMTDTQYF. The DNA for the CDR3 is TGTGCCAGCAGCCCCAGGGTCGTGGGTATGACAGATACGCAGTATTTT.

The J gene is TRBJ2-1, the V gene TRBV29-1; 11 nucleotides align to TRBD2. With V trimmed by 4 bases and J by 3 bases, 11 bases remained unmatched. The CDR3 loop spans 17 amino acids. The germline CDR1 and CDR2 sequences are SQVTM and ANQGSEA. CDR3 nucleotides: TGCAGCGTTGGGGGGATCAAAACTAGCGGGAGCTACAATGAGCAGTTCTTC. It is translated as CSVGGIKTSGSYNEQFF.

The chain recombines TRBV2 with TRBJ1-1; D might be TRBD1 (5 bases). The germline V and J ends were trimmed by 8 bases and 0 bases, with 13 bases remaining between them. Looked up from germline, CDR1 is SNHLY and CDR2 is FYNNEI. The CDR3 spans 14 residues. The CDR3 DNA is TGTGCCAGCTATTGGACACCCATGAACACTGAAGCTTTCTTT. It yields the protein CASYWTPMNTEAFF. The full variable domain, with the rest looked up from reference TRBV2 and TRBJ1-1, is EPEVTQTPSHQVTQMGQEVILRCVPISNHLYFYWYRQILGQKVEFLVSFYNNEISEKSEIFDDQFSVERPDGSNFTLKIRSTKLEDSAMYFCASYWTPMNTEAFFGQGTRLTVV.

The genes are TRBV7-2 and TRBJ2-7; D gene unclear. The CDR3 extends over 13 amino acids. V lost 5 bases to trimming and J lost 0 bases, with 8 bases between them. Germline CDR1 and CDR2: SGHTA and FQGNSA. The CDR3, as DNA: TGTGCCAGCAGCGTAACCCGCTCCTACGAGCAGTACTTC. Encoded protein: CASSVTRSYEQYF. Filled out from reference TRBV7-2 and TRBJ2-7, the complete variable domain reads GAGVSQSPSNKVTEKGKDVELRCDPISGHTALYWYRQSLGQGLEFLIYFQGNSAPDKSGLPSDRFSAERTGGSVSTLTIQRTQQEDSAVYLCASSVTRSYEQYFGPGTRLTVT.

Only one count was recorded for this clonotype. The CDR3 DNA sequence: TGTGCCAGCTCCGTCTTACTCTCCTACGAGCAGTACTTC. This sequence encodes CASSVLLSYEQYF. The V gene is TRBV12-3 or TRBV12-4, the J gene TRBJ2-7, with no clear D. Trimming shortened V by 8 bases and J by 0 bases, and 11 bases separated the two germline ends. CDR3 length: 13 amino acids.

This clonotype has only one observation. The chain carries TRBV4-3 and TRBJ2-3; 12 bases fit TRBD2. J was trimmed by 3 bases and V by 0 bases; bases with no gene match: 7. This CDR3 has 18 amino acids. In germline, CDR1 is LGHNA, CDR2 YSLEER. As DNA, the CDR3 is TGCGCCAGCAGCCAAGAACTAGCGGGAGGAGGGAGTACAGATACGCAGTATTTT. It translates to CASSQELAGGGSTDTQYF.

This chain links TRBV7-8 with TRBJ2-5, with a tentative D call TRBD1 (6 bases). Germline V gene data show CDR1 as SGHVS and CDR2 as FQNEAQ. The CDR3 spans 14 residues. Trimming took 4 bases from V and 7 from J, leaving 16 bases between them. CDR3 DNA: TGTGCCAGCAGCTCCGACAGGAGTGCCGGGACCCAGTACTTC. It yields the protein CASSSDRSAGTQYF.